This is a list of T cell receptor beta chains from one sample in a study of CD8+ T cells in alopecia areata. Data came from immunoSEQ multiplex PCR; TCRdb stores just in-frame clones and leaves some out. The sample includes about 140,000 clones, 65% to 90% seen only once; the top ten take around 25%. This specimen was CD8+ T cells sorted from blood, taken at week 4, from a patient treated with tofacitinib. The receptors shown here come from a human donor with alopecia areata. Both conserved end residues are part of each CDR3. D genes are given only for firm matches. Clone sizes are given selectively: once, few, many, or a class where the clone is expanded.

size,V,D,J,CDR3,DNA
NA,TRBV7-9,TRBD2,TRBJ2-3,CASSPRGLAGSTDTQYF,TGTGCCAGCAGCCCTAGGGGTCTAGCGGGATCGACAGATACGCAGTATTTT
NA,TRBV6-4,TRBD1,TRBJ2-1,CASSDSRQGSNEQFF,TGTGCCAGCAGTGACTCCAGACAGGGGTCCAATGAGCAGTTCTTC
NA,TRBV4-1,NA,TRBJ2-1,CASSQDWIGRYEQFF,TGCGCCAGCAGCCAAGATTGGATTGGGAGGTATGAGCAGTTCTTC
NA,TRBV29-1,NA,TRBJ2-7,CSVGDDGYEQYF,TGCAGCGTTGGGGACGATGGATACGAGCAGTACTTC
NA,TRBV30,TRBD1,TRBJ2-1,CAWGSDRLYNEQFF,TGTGCCTGGGGATCGGACAGGCTCTACAATGAGCAGTTCTTC
NA,TRBV4-1,NA,TRBJ1-1,CASSQDCVSCTEAFF,TGCGCCAGCAGCCAAGATTGTGTGAGTTGCACTGAAGCTTTCTTT
few,TRBV27,NA,TRBJ2-7,CASSRGAAYEQYF,TGTGCCAGCAGCCGGGGGGCCGCCTACGAGCAGTACTTC
NA,TRBV4-1,NA,TRBJ2-5,CASSQVAAGETQYF,TGCGCCAGCAGCCAAGTTGCTGCTGGGGAGACCCAGTACTTC
NA,TRBV7-6,NA,TRBJ2-1,CASSLGRPGYNEQFF,TGTGCCAGCAGCTTAGGTAGACCCGGTTACAATGAGCAGTTCTTC
NA,TRBV11-1,NA,TRBJ1-2,CASSDLTTGLDGYTF,TGTGCCAGCAGCGATCTGACTACAGGGTTGGATGGCTACACCTTC
NA,TRBV11-2,NA,TRBJ2-5,CASSSQVKTQYF,TGTGCCAGCAGCTCCCAGGTGAAGACCCAGTACTTC
NA,TRBV25-1,TRBD1,TRBJ2-4,CASSGQGAKNIQYF,TGTGCCAGCAGTGGACAGGGGGCCAAAAACATTCAGTACTTC
NA,TRBV4-3,NA,TRBJ2-7,CASSQGVALTTHEQYF,TGCGCCAGCAGCCAAGGGGTGGCCCTAACGACGCACGAGCAGTACTTC
few,TRBV9,TRBD1,TRBJ1-1,CASSEGTGGTEAFF,TGTGCCAGCAGCGAGGGGACAGGGGGCACTGAAGCTTTCTTT
NA,TRBV7-6,NA,TRBJ2-2,CASRSTGELFF,TGTGCCAGCAGGTCAACCGGGGAGCTGTTTTTT
NA,TRBV4-1,TRBD1,TRBJ2-2,CASSQVTGGNTGELFF,TGCGCCAGCAGCCAAGTTACAGGGGGCAACACCGGGGAGCTGTTTTTT
NA,TRBV7-9,NA,TRBJ1-4,CASRSATNEKLFF,TGTGCCAGCAGGTCAGCAACTAATGAAAAACTGTTTTTT
NA,TRBV27,NA,TRBJ2-1,CASSFDSLNEQFF,TGTGCCAGCAGTTTCGACAGCCTCAATGAGCAGTTCTTC
NA,TRBV30,NA,TRBJ1-5,CAWSIGAGPYSNQPQHF,TGTGCCTGGAGTATTGGGGCAGGACCTTATAGCAATCAGCCCCAGCATTTT
NA,TRBV4-3,NA,TRBJ1-2,CASSQDSGQNYGYTF,TGCGCCAGCAGCCAAGATAGTGGGCAGAACTATGGCTACACCTTC
NA,TRBV7-6,NA,TRBJ2-5,CASSLEPEGETQYF,TGTGCTAGCAGCTTAGAACCTGAAGGCGAGACCCAGTACTTC
NA,TRBV30,NA,TRBJ2-7,CAWSWRAEQYF,TGTGCCTGGAGTTGGAGGGCCGAGCAGTACTTC
NA,TRBV4-3,NA,TRBJ2-7,CASSQVAGASYEQYF,TGCGCCAGCAGCCAAGTTGCGGGGGCCTCCTACGAGCAGTACTTC
NA,TRBV29-1,NA,TRBJ1-3,CSVEDVGSGNTIYF,TGCAGCGTTGAAGATGTGGGGTCCGGAAACACCATATATTTT
NA,TRBV27,NA,TRBJ2-5,CASSLGDGIQETQYF,TGTGCCAGCAGTTTAGGGGACGGGATACAAGAGACCCAGTACTTC
NA,TRBV5-1,NA,TRBJ1-2,CASSLSSYYGYTF,TGCGCCAGCAGCTTGAGCAGCTACTATGGCTACACCTTC
NA,TRBV5-1,NA,TRBJ1-3,CASSSRGNTIYF,TGCGCCAGCAGCTCCCGTGGAAACACCATATATTTT
NA,TRBV10-3,NA,TRBJ2-5,CAISEETAGVQETQYF,TGTGCCATCAGTGAGGAAACGGCAGGGGTTCAAGAGACCCAGTACTTC
NA,TRBV5-4,NA,TRBJ2-1,CASSFRGQGYNEQFF,TGTGCCAGCAGCTTTAGGGGTCAGGGGTACAATGAGCAGTTCTTC
NA,TRBV15,TRBD1,TRBJ2-1,CATRAGGLSYNEQFF,TGTGCCACCAGGGCAGGGGGCCTTTCCTACAATGAGCAGTTCTTC
NA,TRBV6-5,TRBD1,TRBJ2-7,CASSFGQDAYEQYF,TGTGCCAGCAGTTTCGGACAGGACGCCTACGAGCAGTACTTC
NA,TRBV5-6,NA,TRBJ2-3,CASSLRDWGVTDTQYF,TGTGCCAGCAGCCTCCGAGATTGGGGGGTCACAGATACGCAGTATTTT
NA,TRBV6-5,NA,TRBJ1-1,CASSQFPTVNTEAFF,TGTGCCAGCAGTCAATTTCCTACAGTGAACACTGAAGCTTTCTTT
NA,TRBV11-2,NA,TRBJ1-1,CASSVEEPHPEAFF,TGTGCCAGCAGCGTAGAGGAGCCTCATCCTGAAGCTTTCTTT
NA,TRBV4-2,TRBD2,TRBJ2-7,CASSQRGAGGPSPNEQYF,TGTGCCAGCAGCCAGAGGGGTGCGGGGGGGCCCTCCCCTAACGAGCAGTACTTC
NA,TRBV27,NA,TRBJ2-3,CASRTGFGTDTQYF,TGTGCCAGCAGGACAGGTTTTGGCACAGATACGCAGTATTTT
NA,TRBV4-2,NA,TRBJ2-7,CASSQVPHEQYF,TGTGCCAGCAGCCAAGTCCCACACGAGCAGTACTTC
NA,TRBV5-6,NA,TRBJ2-1,CASSSTSSSEQFF,TGTGCCAGCAGCTCTACTAGCTCTAGTGAGCAGTTCTTC
NA,TRBV12-5,NA,TRBJ2-2,CASGLPRNTGELFF,TGTGCTAGTGGTTTGCCAAGGAACACCGGGGAGCTGTTTTTT
NA,TRBV7-9,NA,TRBJ1-1,CASSLGLGEAFF,TGTGCCAGCAGCTTAGGGTTGGGTGAAGCTTTCTTT
NA,TRBV6-5,NA,TRBJ2-2,CASRINTGELFF,TGTGCCAGCAGGATAAACACCGGGGAGCTGTTTTTT
few,TRBV27,NA,TRBJ1-4,CASGLSDEKLFF,TGTGCCAGCGGTCTGTCAGATGAAAAACTGTTTTTT
NA,TRBV4-3,TRBD1,TRBJ1-2,CASSQGVQGANGYTF,TGCGCCAGCAGCCAAGGGGTTCAGGGGGCAAATGGCTACACCTTC
NA,TRBV19,NA,TRBJ1-5,CASSRTGYSNQPQHF,TGTGCCAGTAGTAGGACGGGTTATAGCAATCAGCCCCAGCATTTT
NA,TRBV5-4,TRBD1,TRBJ1-2,CASSRTGDGYTF,TGTGCCAGCAGCCGGACAGGGGATGGCTACACCTTC
NA,TRBV15,NA,TRBJ2-2,CATSRDGEVTGELFF,TGTGCCACCAGCAGAGATGGCGAAGTAACCGGGGAGCTGTTTTTT
NA,TRBV4-1,TRBD1,TRBJ1-2,CASSQGTGIVGYTF,TGCGCCAGCAGCCAAGGGACAGGGATCGTTGGCTACACCTTC
NA,TRBV2,NA,TRBJ1-5,CASRELGLYSNQPQHF,TGTGCCAGCAGAGAATTGGGGCTATATAGCAATCAGCCCCAGCATTTT
NA,TRBV2,NA,TRBJ1-4,CASRERTATNEKLFF,TGTGCCAGCAGAGAAAGGACAGCAACTAATGAAAAACTGTTTTTT
NA,TRBV7-9,TRBD1,TRBJ1-2,CASSVIRDRGQNYGYTF,TGTGCCAGCAGCGTGATCCGGGACAGGGGGCAGAACTATGGCTACACCTTC
NA,TRBV7-2,TRBD1,TRBJ1-2,CASSPSMEQGAAYGYTF,TGTGCCAGCAGCCCCTCCATGGAGCAGGGGGCGGCTTATGGCTACACCTTC
NA,TRBV19,NA,TRBJ2-1,CASSIYNEQFF,TGTGCCAGTAGTATTTACAATGAGCAGTTCTTC
NA,TRBV29-1,TRBD1,TRBJ2-7,CSVVWTGSYEQYF,TGCAGCGTTGTATGGACAGGTTCCTACGAGCAGTACTTC
NA,TRBV2,TRBD1,TRBJ2-1,CASSVKGARYNEQFF,TGTGCCAGCAGTGTCAAGGGGGCGCGTTACAATGAGCAGTTCTTC
few,TRBV7-2,NA,TRBJ2-1,CASSLVRNEQFF,TGTGCCAGCAGCTTAGTCCGGAATGAGCAGTTCTTC